The 18 T cell receptor beta chains given below trace back to one sample, sequenced in a study of Graves' ophthalmopathy and Graves' hyperthyroidism. Researchers took RNA transcripts and amplified TCR beta CDR3 regions from them. HTBI-primed RT-PCR formed the first round, and a multiplex PCR formed the second. MiXCR, applied by TCRdb to the multiplex PCR reads, yields one record per CDR3 protein. Among about 1.2 million distinct CDR3 sequences listed, about 35% were seen once. Sequencing was done on a sample of peripheral blood or thyroid tissue (not recorded which). These receptors all come from an adult man with Graves' hyperthyroidism.

The chain combines TRBV20-1 with TRBJ1-3, with TRBD1 matching over 7 bases. V shed 1 base, J shed 3 bases, and the junction held 9 bases outside the gene matches. Germline values: CDR1 DFQATT, CDR2 SNEGSKA (reference sequence). The CDR3 is made up of 16 amino acids. The DNA for the CDR3 is TGCAGTGCTAGAGGATTCCAGGGGGTGGGTGGAAACACCATATATTTT. It is translated as CSARGFQGVGGNTIYF.

This clonotype has a count of ten or more. The rearrangement joins TRBV29-1 to TRBJ2-7, with 9 positions matching TRBD2. Germline CDR1 SQVTM, CDR2 ANQGSEA. The J segment lost 4 bases and the V segment lost 5 bases, leaving 6 bases of the junction unmatched. CDR3 size: 13 residues. CDR3 sequence (DNA): TGCAGCGTTAGAACTAGCGGGCCATACGAGCAGTACTTC. Its translation is CSVRTSGPYEQYF.

This clonotype was observed a handful of times. The chain uses TRBV4-3 and TRBJ1-4, with a weak D call TRBD1 (6 bases). Germline CDR1 reads LGHNA; CDR2 reads YSLEER. The CDR3 has 15 residues. With 4 bases removed from V and 5 bases from J, the gap between germline ends came to 14 bases. CDR3 in DNA: TGCGCCAGCAGCCCTAGGGACAACGAGAATGAAAAACTGTTTTTT. Translating it yields CASSPRDNENEKLFF.

The sample holds many counts of this clonotype. The CDR3 spells CASSLNSGANTGELFF. The DNA for the CDR3 is TGTGCCAGCAGCTTAAATAGCGGGGCGAACACCGGGGAGCTGTTTTTT. The chain is built from TRBV7-3 and TRBJ2-2; 8 positions agree with TRBD2. Germline assignment: CDR1 SGHTA and CDR2 FQGTGA. CDR3 length equals 16 residues. J was trimmed by 0 bases and V by 1 base; bases with no gene match: 1.

The chain carries TRBV5-1 and TRBJ1-2; 9 bases agree with TRBD1. CDR3 length: 14 residues. Germline-derived CDR1 and CDR2 are SGHRS and YFSETQ. Unmatched junction bases numbered 5, after V lost 5 bases and J lost 3 bases. The CDR3 loop reads CASRDRTGDYGYTF. The CDR3 nucleotides are TGCGCCAGCAGGGATAGGACAGGGGACTATGGCTACACCTTC.

Comment on this clonotype: The CDR3 end shows no conserved phenylalanine or tryptophan, and so a read error is likely. Because the CDR3's place on the DNA is in doubt, the DNA is left out and the CDR3 is given as listed by TCRdb. The V call is TRBV7-9, the J call TRBJ1-4; TRBD1, the table's D call, lacks a check against the DNA. The CDR3 has 10 amino acids, counting both end residues. Germline-derived CDR1 and CDR2 are SEHNR and FQNEAQ (reference sequence). The CDR3 reads CASRPTGAPY.

This clonotype was found many times. The chain recombines TRBV19 with TRBJ1-5; D is perhaps TRBD1 (6 bases). This CDR3 is 16 amino acids long. CDR1 and CDR2 from the germline V gene are LNHDA and SQIVND (reference sequence). The V end was cut by 3 bases, the J end by 6 bases, with 18 bases between. The CDR3 here is CASSIRSPGASQPQHF. CDR3 nucleotides: TGTGCCAGTAGTATTCGGAGCCCAGGGGCGAGTCAGCCCCAGCATTTT. Full variable domain (remainder filled in from reference TRBV19 and TRBJ1-5): DGGITQSPKYLFRKEGQNVTLSCEQNLNHDAMYWYRQDPGQGLRLIYYSQIVNDFQKGDIAEGYSVSREKKESFPLTVTSAQKNPTAFYLCASSIRSPGASQPQHFGDGTRLSIL.

At least ten counts were recorded for this clonotype. V usage is TRBV7-9 and J usage is TRBJ1-1; tentatively, D is TRBD1 (5 bases). Trimming cost V 4 bases and J 3 bases, with 15 bases left between them. Looked up from germline, CDR1 is SEHNR and CDR2 is FQNEAQ (reference sequence). The CDR3 is 15 residues long. CDR3 coding DNA: TGTGCCAGCAGCTCAAAGGGGTCTCGGGACACTGAAGCTTTCTTT. Protein product: CASSSKGSRDTEAFF.

This clonotype was found a few times. The J gene is TRBJ1-5, the V gene TRBV20-1; TRBD1 might be the D (5 bases). Germline V gene lookup returns CDR1 DFQATT and CDR2 SNEGSKA (reference sequence). The CDR3 has 13 amino acids. The V end was cut by 5 bases, the J end by 6 bases, with 14 bases between. For the CDR3, the DNA is TGCAGTGCTCCCCCAGGTGGGGGTCAGCCCCAGCATTTT. Protein sequence: CSAPPGGGQPQHF.

This clonotype was observed at least ten times. At one boundary the junction diverges from the germline segment, which might be a read error. The J gene is TRBJ2-7, the V gene TRBV5-1; D could derive from TRBD1 or TRBD2 (5 bases each). The CDR3 is 12 residues long. Per the germline V gene, CDR1 is SGHRS and CDR2 is YFSETQ. The DNA of the CDR3 is TGCGCCAGCAGCACCGGGGCGTACGAGCGGTACTTC. The encoded protein is CASSTGAYERYF.

This clonotype was detected ten times or more. CDR3 sequence reads: CATRAGGSGETQYF. DNA of the CDR3: TGTGCCACCAGAGCAGGGGGCTCGGGGGAGACCCAGTACTTC. V gene TRBV15 combines with J gene TRBJ2-5; 8 bases are shared with TRBD1. Germline CDR1 is LNHNV and CDR2 is YYDKDF (reference sequence). The CDR3 totals 14 residues. Trimming at V came to 6 bases and at J to 5 bases, leaving 8 bases not matched to a gene. The full variable domain, its missing parts supplied by reference TRBV15 and TRBJ2-5, is DAMVIQNPRYQVTQFGKPVTLSCSQTLNHNVMYWYQQKSSQAPKLLFHYYDKDFNNEADTPDNFQSRRPNTSFCFLDIRSPGLGDTAMYLCATRAGGSGETQYFGPGTRLLVL.

This clonotype has more than one count but fewer than ten. The gene calls are TRBV11-2 and TRBJ2-6, with 7 bases fitting TRBD1. V gave up 3 bases and J gave up 0 bases; unmatched junction bases: 11. CDR1 and CDR2 from the germline V gene are SGHAT and FQNNGV. CDR3 size: 19 residues. CDR3 residues: CASSLAPTGEVSGANVLTF. DNA of the CDR3: TGTGCCAGCAGCTTGGCCCCAACAGGGGAAGTCTCTGGGGCCAACGTCCTGACTTTC.

As DNA, the CDR3 is TGTGCCAGCAGTTCAGGGGCCAGGGGAGCCTACGAGCAGTACTTC. This gives the protein CASSSGARGAYEQYF. The chain links TRBV6-5 to TRBJ2-7; D perhaps matches TRBD1 (6 bases). With 4 bases removed from V and 2 bases from J, the gap between germline ends came to 15 bases. Germline assignment: CDR1 MNHEY and CDR2 SVGAGI. The CDR3 sequence is 15 residues long.

This clonotype was detected only a few times. The rearrangement links TRBV5-1 to TRBJ1-1; 7 bases are shared with TRBD1. CDR1 is SGHRS, CDR2 YFSETQ, per germline. The CDR3 spans 14 residues. V shed 5 bases, J shed 5 bases, and the junction held 9 bases outside the gene matches. The CDR3 coding sequence is TGCGCCAGCAGTTACAGGGGCGTCAGGACTGAAGCTTTCTTT. Translating it yields CASSYRGVRTEAFF.

About this clonotype: At one end the junction does not follow the germline gene, possibly because of a read error. The rearrangement uses TRBV11-2 and TRBJ1-5; TRBD1 matches at 7 bases. The germline CDR1 and CDR2 sequences are SGHAT and FQNNGV. CDR3 length: 15 amino acids. The CDR3 is CAGSRGTAGIQPQHF. CDR3 nucleotides: TGTGCCGGCAGCCGTGGGACAGCCGGGATCCAGCCCCAGCATTTT. Full variable domain (outside the CDR3, taken from reference TRBV11-2 and TRBJ1-5): EAGVAQSPRYKIIEKRQSVAFWCNPISGHATLYWYQQILGQGPKLLIQFQNNGVVDDSQLPKDRFSAERLKGVDSTLKIQPAKLEDSAVYLCAGSRGTAGIQPQHFGDGTRLSIL.

This clonotype appeared a few times. The chain is built from TRBV12-5 and TRBJ2-2; 9 nucleotides match TRBD1. Germline V CDR1 and CDR2: LGHNT, FRNRAP. V was clipped by 5 bases and J by 6 bases; unmatched bases: 7. The CDR3 runs to 15 residues. Here the CDR3 reads CASGPGQGIPGELFF. CDR3 coding DNA: TGTGCTAGTGGTCCGGGACAGGGCATCCCCGGGGAGCTGTTTTTT.

The chain couples TRBV20-1 to TRBJ2-7; 10 nucleotides agree with TRBD2. Germline loops: CDR1 DFQATT, CDR2 SNEGSKA (reference sequence). CDR3 size: 12 residues. V gave up 8 bases and J gave up 4 bases; unmatched junction bases: 5. The CDR3 sequence: CSFGLAEYEQYF. In DNA, the CDR3 is TGCAGTTTCGGACTAGCGGAATACGAGCAGTACTTC.

This clonotype occurred a few times. V usage is TRBV2 and J usage is TRBJ2-2; D is possibly TRBD1 (5 bases). Germline V CDR1 and CDR2: SNHLY, FYNNEI. The CDR3 totals 15 residues. V gave up 0 bases and J gave up 4 bases, with 9 bases separating them. This chain's CDR3 is CASSEARAATGELFF. CDR3 nucleotide sequence: TGTGCCAGCAGTGAAGCCAGGGCGGCCACCGGGGAGCTGTTTTTT. Together with reference TRBV2 and TRBJ2-2, the CDR3 gives the full variable domain: EPEVTQTPSHQVTQMGQEVILRCVPISNHLYFYWYRQILGQKVEFLVSFYNNEISEKSEIFDDQFSVERPDGSNFTLKIRSTKLEDSAMYFCASSEARAATGELFFGEGSRLTVL.